Below are 19 T cell receptor beta chains sequenced from a single sample in a study of shared clonotypes between healthy human individuals. TCRdb's table, derived via immunoSEQ multiplex PCR, lists solely in-frame clones and lacks some. The sample includes about 990,000 clones, approximately 78% of them seen just once. The sample was memory CD4+ T cells from PBMCs. Subset specified: CD45RA-negative fraction. These TCRs come from a man in his late teens or twenties in good health. Some clones in this sample may be carry-over from other donors' samples.

Note on this clone: Additional DNA sequences in this sample encode the identical CDR3. V gene TRBV7-2 combines with J gene TRBJ1-3; D gene uncertain. This CDR3 comprises 15 residues. Germline V lookup: CDR1 SGHTA, CDR2 FQGNSA. Trimming removed 1 base at V and 4 bases at J, with 11 bases between. The CDR3 protein is CASSLVGMGGNTIYF. The DNA of the CDR3 is TGTGCCAGCAGCTTAGTGGGAATGGGAGGAAACACCATATATTTT.

V usage is TRBV5-8 and J usage is TRBJ2-7; D not certain. The CDR3 runs to 15 residues. Per germline, CDR1 SGHTS and CDR2 YDEGEE. The V gene lost 4 bases and the J gene lost 3 bases, with 17 bases spanning the gap. In DNA form, the CDR3 reads TGTGCCAGCAGCCCGGTCCGGACGGACCTCTACGAGCAGTACTTC. Its protein is CASSPVRTDLYEQYF.

The chain links TRBV6-1 to TRBJ1-4; no definite D call. The CDR3 runs to 13 residues. Germline CDR1 reads MNHNS; CDR2 reads SASEGT. The V gene lost 5 bases and the J gene lost 6 bases, with 10 bases spanning the gap. The DNA of the CDR3 is TGTGCCAGCAGTAGAAGCGTTTATGAAAAACTGTTTTTT. Translated: CASSRSVYEKLFF.

This clone was detected only a few times. The V and J genes are TRBV4-2 and TRBJ2-5; 9 bases align to TRBD2. Germline-derived CDR1 and CDR2 are LGHNA and YNFKEQ. V lost 3 bases to trimming and J lost 7 bases; unmatched junction nucleotides: 9. The CDR3 covers 15 residues. As DNA, the CDR3 is TGTGCCAGCAGCCAGACTAGCGGACCGGTAGGGACCCAGTACTTC. As protein: CASSQTSGPVGTQYF.

V is TRBV30 and J is TRBJ2-4; no reliable D call. From germline, CDR1 is GTSNPN and CDR2 SVGIG (reference sequence). Trimming left V 8 bases short and J 4 bases short, with 18 bases between. This CDR3 spans 14 amino acids. CDR3 residues: CAPLPPATKNIQYF. CDR3 nucleotide sequence: TGTGCCCCCCTACCGCCGGCCACTAAAAACATTCAGTACTTC.

This clone was counted between two and nine times. The V and J genes are TRBV14 and TRBJ2-5; D perhaps matches TRBD1 (6 bases). V was pared by 0 bases and J by 6 bases, with 11 bases between. Germline V lookup: CDR1 SGHDN, CDR2 FVKESK. The CDR3 is made up of 14 amino acids. The CDR3 DNA sequence: TGTGCCAGCAGCCAAGATACAGGGCGGCAGACCCAGTACTTC. Translation gives CASSQDTGRQTQYF. The variable domain in full, with the rest retrieved from reference TRBV14 and TRBJ2-5, is EAGVTQFPSHSVIEKGQTVTLRCDPISGHDNLYWYRRVMGKEIKFLLHFVKESKQDESGMPNNRFLAERTGGTYSTLKVQPAELEDSGVYFCASSQDTGRQTQYFGPGTRLLVL.

This chain joins TRBV25-1 and TRBJ2-3; 11 bases map to TRBD2. The CDR3 totals 17 residues. In germline, CDR1 is MGHDK, CDR2 SYGVNS. After removal of 9 bases from V and 8 bases from J, the junction contained 19 bases not matched to a gene. The CDR3 DNA sequence: TGTGCCAGTAGGGGACAGGGAGGTCTAGCGGGAGGATCTACGCAGTATTTT. Encoded protein: CASRGQGGLAGGSTQYF.

This clone is a singleton in its sample. The chain carries TRBV7-3 and TRBJ2-1; 7 bases agree with TRBD1. Unmatched junction bases numbered 4, after V lost 5 bases and J lost 6 bases. Per germline, CDR1 SGHTA and CDR2 FQGTGA. The CDR3 spans 13 residues. The CDR3 DNA is TGTGCCAGCAGCGGACAGGTTGCCAATGAGCAGTTCTTC. It translates to CASSGQVANEQFF.

The V gene is TRBV7-9, the J gene TRBJ2-2, with 9 bases that match TRBD1. The CDR3 has 16 amino acids. Trimming removed 5 bases from V and 2 bases from J; junction bases left unmatched: 6. Germline CDR1 SEHNR, CDR2 FQNEAQ (reference sequence). CDR3 in amino acids: CASSPPGQGNTGELFF. The CDR3 DNA reads TGTGCCAGCAGCCCTCCGGGACAGGGTAACACCGGGGAGCTGTTTTTT.

The CDR3 DNA follows: TGCGCCAGCAGCTTGGCTAGCGGGAGGGTCTACAATGAGCAGTTCTTC. It yields the protein CASSLASGRVYNEQFF. V gene TRBV5-1 combines with J gene TRBJ2-1; TRBD2 matches 12 bases. CDR3 length: 16 amino acids. Germline CDR1 and CDR2: SGHRS and YFSETQ. V lost 0 bases, J lost 3 bases, and 1 base stayed unmatched.

The rearrangement uses TRBV7-2 and TRBJ2-7; 14 nucleotides line up with TRBD2. This CDR3 contains 16 residues. In germline, CDR1 is SGHTA, CDR2 FQGNSA. With 4 bases clipped from V and 9 bases from J, the junction kept 11 bases outside the gene matches. In nucleotides, the CDR3 is TGTGCCAGCAGCTCCCCCGGGACTAGCGGGAGTAGGGGGCAGTACTTC. The encoded protein is CASSSPGTSGSRGQYF. The full variable domain, with the rest looked up from reference TRBV7-2 and TRBJ2-7, is GAGVSQSPSNKVTEKGKDVELRCDPISGHTALYWYRQSLGQGLEFLIYFQGNSAPDKSGLPSDRFSAERTGGSVSTLTIQRTQQEDSAVYLCASSSPGTSGSRGQYFGPGTRLTVT.

The rearrangement links TRBV2 to TRBJ1-1, with TRBD1 identical over 7 bases. This CDR3 has 14 residues. The germline V gene encodes CDR1 SNHLY and CDR2 FYNNEI. V was pared by 6 bases and J by 6 bases, with 10 bases of the junction left unmatched. The CDR3 DNA sequence: TGTGCCAGCAGCGAGACAGGGATTGTAGCTGAAGCTTTCTTT. Its protein product is CASSETGIVAEAFF.

This rearrangement joins TRBV11-2 to TRBJ1-1; D gene uncertain. Trimming took 4 bases from V and 1 from J, leaving 7 bases between them. CDR3 length equals 13 residues. The germline gives CDR1 SGHAT, CDR2 FQNNGV. Written as DNA, the CDR3 is TGTGCCAGCAGCTCGCGATCGAACACTGAAGCTTTCTTT. Its translation: CASSSRSNTEAFF. Together with reference TRBV11-2 and TRBJ1-1, the CDR3 gives the full variable domain: EAGVAQSPRYKIIEKRQSVAFWCNPISGHATLYWYQQILGQGPKLLIQFQNNGVVDDSQLPKDRFSAERLKGVDSTLKIQPAKLEDSAVYLCASSSRSNTEAFFGQGTRLTVV.

The chain couples TRBV14 to TRBJ1-2, with 9 bases fitting TRBD1. The CDR3 spans 17 residues. The V gene's germline CDR1 is SGHDN and CDR2 FVKESK. Germline trimming cut 2 bases from V and 0 bases from J; bases unmatched to any gene: 7. The CDR3, as DNA: TGTGCCAGCAGCCAAAGAACAGGGGGCATTACTAACTATGGCTACACCTTC. Protein sequence: CASSQRTGGITNYGYTF.

The sample holds a few counts of this clone. Other DNA sequences in this sample translate to the same CDR3. The V gene is TRBV5-1, the J gene TRBJ1-1; D gene uncertain. The CDR3 runs to 14 residues. V was shortened by 0 bases and J by 1 base, with 7 bases between the two germline ends. Germline CDR1 SGHRS, CDR2 YFSETQ. The CDR3 DNA sequence: TGCGCCAGCAGCTTGGCGGCAGGGAACACTGAAGCTTTCTTT. It codes for CASSLAAGNTEAFF.

This clone was observed a handful of times. The chain combines TRBV6-1 with TRBJ2-7; no clear D. The CDR3 consists of 14 residues. Germline loops: CDR1 MNHNS, CDR2 SASEGT. The ends were cut back, 5 bases at V and 2 bases at J, with 13 bases in the middle. The CDR3 nucleotides are TGTGCCAGCAGTTGGGCTAGTTCCACCTACGAGCAGTACTTC. Protein: CASSWASSTYEQYF.

The chain links TRBV30 to TRBJ2-1; D perhaps matches TRBD2 (5 bases). The ends were cut back, 4 bases at V and 7 bases at J, with 11 bases in the middle. CDR3 length: 12 residues. Germline V lookup: CDR1 GTSNPN, CDR2 SVGIG (reference sequence). The DNA for the CDR3 is TGTGCCTGGACGGAGGTGGGGAATGAGCAGTTCTTC. Its translation is CAWTEVGNEQFF. The whole variable domain, filled in from reference TRBV30 and TRBJ2-1, reads SQTIHQWPATLVQPVGSPLSLECTVEGTSNPNLYWYRQAAGRGLQLLFYSVGIGQISSEVPQNLSASRPQDRQFILSSKKLLLSDSGFYLCAWTEVGNEQFFGPGTRLTVL.

The chain combines TRBV28 with TRBJ1-5, with 10 bases aligning to TRBD1. Germline values: CDR1 MDHEN, CDR2 SYDVKM. V shed 2 bases, J shed 6 bases, and the junction held 13 bases outside the gene matches. CDR3 length: 18 amino acids. DNA of the CDR3: TGTGCCAGCAGTTTAGCCCCCCGGGCGACAGGGGGCGGTCAGCCCCAGCATTTT. Its translation: CASSLAPRATGGGQPQHF.

The V and J genes are TRBV2 and TRBJ2-7; weak D call: TRBD1 (5 bases). Trimming shortened V by 7 bases and J by 5 bases, and 24 bases separated the two germline ends. CDR1 is SNHLY and CDR2 is FYNNEI in the germline V gene. This CDR3 is built from 16 residues. DNA for the CDR3: TGTGCCAGCACCCGTTATCGGATCCCCCAGGGCGACGAGCAGTACTTC. Translated: CASTRYRIPQGDEQYF.